This TCR beta chain originates from a study of T cell responses to AZD1222 COVID-19 vaccine (TCRdb year 2021). Background for the entire study: AZD1222 recipients with second doses at about 4 weeks or about 12 weeks were pooled, because spike-specific TCR depth and breadth did not differ between schedules. A total of approximately 240 trial participants underwent TCR sequencing, of whom roughly 210 received two doses of AZD1222 and about 25 received two doses of the MenACWY control vaccine. Trial participants were enrolled by age into 18-55, 56-69 and 70-plus year subgroups, with 148, 28 and 57 TCR-sequenced participants respectively.

The CDR3 regions of human TCRbeta chains were subjected to immunosequencing. The authors processed their data as follows. Repertoire TCRs were checked for matches against a reference library of SARS-CoV-2-specific TCRs that had been generated using the MIRA antigen-specificity platform. Breadth meant the fraction of unique TCRs that were SARS-CoV-2-associated, whereas depth meant the fraction of total T cells that were SARS-CoV-2-associated. Using the MIRA data, every spike-specific TCR was mapped to the spike region that the TCR reacted to and assigned to either a CD4 or a CD8 class. Log10-transformed breadth and depth values were compared by one-way ANOVA with Sidak's multiple comparisons tests. TCRdb stores this immuneACCESS table with in-frame sequences only. Part of the clones is absent; in the studies checked, under half of the shortfall reflects unresolved V genes, and no reason is known for the rest. Clone size and V and J calls were adopted from that table, with D and trimming inferred from the DNA. The sample table records over 130,000 clones; around 89% of these occur just once. The ten biggest clones cover over 3.5% of the sample.

The time point label for this specimen denotes: baseline before first vaccination. Vaccinee samples came from UK trials COV001 and COV002, including a single-blind randomized controlled phase 2/3 trial of AZD1222 (ChAdOx1 nCoV-19) in healthy adults. For TCRbeta chain sequencing, PBMC samples were collected from trial participants at day 0 and at day 28 after the second dose. A single count supports this clone. Its antigen specificity is not known. No base quality information exists; no much larger clone differs at one position. Per the germline V gene, MDHEN is the CDR1 and SYDVKM is the CDR2. V is cut by 6 bases and J by 0 bases, and the space between the germline ends is 5 bases. The CDR3 contains 12 residues, cysteine and phenylalanine counted. Only the CDR3 DNA stays, 36 bases, in frame from base 1. Here is what the overall study found, with its caveats: Participants were mostly white British, with more females than males. The authors suggested clonal diversity may have been underestimated. A significant rise in spike-specific TCR breadth and depth was observed after two AZD1222 doses relative to day 0 and relative to MenACWY recipients. The 56-69-year group was small, and its depth increase did not reach significance, likely because of low power. Reportedly, close to half of the unique spike-specific TCRs recognized epitopes lying outside the regions that are mutated in the B.1.351 and B.1.1.7 variants. Conclusions about previously exposed vaccinees are limited because only 6 or 7 AZD1222 recipients were SARS-CoV-2 seropositive at baseline. Because no samples from the day 14 peak response were available, repertoires could be characterized only after the peak T cell response. The whole spike protein was spanned by vaccine-associated CD4 TCRs, and dominant responses were seen in regions 160-218 and 743-854.

This TCR came from an adult in good health. The sample here was peripheral blood, taken on day 0 of AZD1222 vaccination. The chain is encoded by TRBV28 joined to TRBJ1-2; no D gene call is confident. The CDR3 has the sequence CASRLSNYGYTF. The nucleotide sequence is given as TGTGCCAGCAGACTGTCTAACTATGGCTACACCTTC.